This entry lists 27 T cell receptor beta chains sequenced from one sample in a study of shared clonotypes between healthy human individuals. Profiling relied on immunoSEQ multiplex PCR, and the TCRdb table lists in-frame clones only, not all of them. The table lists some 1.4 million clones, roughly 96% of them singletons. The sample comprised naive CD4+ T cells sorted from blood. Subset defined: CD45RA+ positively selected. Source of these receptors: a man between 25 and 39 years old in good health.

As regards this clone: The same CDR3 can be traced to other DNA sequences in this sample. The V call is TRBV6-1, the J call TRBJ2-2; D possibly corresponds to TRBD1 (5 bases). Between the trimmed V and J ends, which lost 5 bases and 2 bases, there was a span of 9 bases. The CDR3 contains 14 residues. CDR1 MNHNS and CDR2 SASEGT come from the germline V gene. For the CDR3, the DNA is TGTGCCAGCAGTCTTCAGGGAAACACCGGGGAGCTGTTTTTT. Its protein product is CASSLQGNTGELFF.

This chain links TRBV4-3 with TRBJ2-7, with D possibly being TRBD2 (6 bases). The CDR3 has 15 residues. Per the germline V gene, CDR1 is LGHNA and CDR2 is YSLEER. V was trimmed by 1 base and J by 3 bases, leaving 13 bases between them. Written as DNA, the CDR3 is TGCGCCAGCAGCCAAGTTGGGGGACTGGGCTACGAGCAGTACTTC. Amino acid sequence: CASSQVGGLGYEQYF.

CDR3 bases: TGCGCCAGCAGCCAAGATCCCCCCAGGATAGCGGGAATAAATACGCAGTATTTT. Translated, it gives CASSQDPPRIAGINTQYF. The chain carries TRBV4-3 and TRBJ2-3; 8 nucleotides match TRBD2. V lost 0 bases to trimming and J lost 7 bases; unmatched junction nucleotides: 15. This CDR3 is 18 amino acids long. CDR1 LGHNA and CDR2 YSLEER come from the germline V gene.

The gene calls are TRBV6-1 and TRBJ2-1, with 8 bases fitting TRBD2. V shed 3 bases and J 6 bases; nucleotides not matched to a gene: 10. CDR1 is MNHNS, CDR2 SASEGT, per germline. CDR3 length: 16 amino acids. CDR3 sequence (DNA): TGTGCCAGCAGTGATCTTTGGGCGGGAGGTCGCAATGAGCAGTTCTTC. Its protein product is CASSDLWAGGRNEQFF.

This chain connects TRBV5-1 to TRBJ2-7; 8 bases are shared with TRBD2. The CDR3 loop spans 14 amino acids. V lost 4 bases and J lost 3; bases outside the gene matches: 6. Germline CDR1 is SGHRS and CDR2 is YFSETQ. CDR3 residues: CASSIGGTSYEQYF. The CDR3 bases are TGCGCCAGCAGCATCGGAGGGACTAGCTACGAGCAGTACTTC.

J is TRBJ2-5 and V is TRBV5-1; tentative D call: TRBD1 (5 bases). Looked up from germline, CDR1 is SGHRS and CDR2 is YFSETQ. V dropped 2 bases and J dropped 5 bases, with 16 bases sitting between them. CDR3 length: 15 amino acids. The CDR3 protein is CASSLNRGSEETQYF. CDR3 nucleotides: TGCGCCAGCAGCTTAAATAGGGGCTCGGAGGAGACCCAGTACTTC.

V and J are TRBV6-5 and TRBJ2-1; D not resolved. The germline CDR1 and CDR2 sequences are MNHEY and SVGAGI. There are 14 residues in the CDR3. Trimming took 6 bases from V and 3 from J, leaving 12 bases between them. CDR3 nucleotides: TGTGCCAGCAGAAGGACGGATTTCTACAATGAGCAGTTCTTC. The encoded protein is CASRRTDFYNEQFF.

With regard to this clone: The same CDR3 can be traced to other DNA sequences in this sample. CDR3 nucleotides: TGTGCCAGCAGTGAAGTGGCGAACACCGGGGAGCTGTTTTTT. Translating it yields CASSEVANTGELFF. The V call is TRBV2, the J call TRBJ2-2; D uncertain. Between the trimmed V and J ends, which lost 1 base and 0 bases, there was a span of 3 bases. CDR3 size: 14 residues. Germline CDR1 and CDR2: SNHLY and FYNNEI.

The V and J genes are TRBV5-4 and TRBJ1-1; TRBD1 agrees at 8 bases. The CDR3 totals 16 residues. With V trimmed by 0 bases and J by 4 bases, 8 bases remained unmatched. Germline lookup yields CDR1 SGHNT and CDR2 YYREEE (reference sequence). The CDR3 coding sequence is TGTGCCAGCAGCTTGGGCCCAGGGGGCGCGTCCACTGAAGCTTTCTTT. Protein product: CASSLGPGGASTEAFF.

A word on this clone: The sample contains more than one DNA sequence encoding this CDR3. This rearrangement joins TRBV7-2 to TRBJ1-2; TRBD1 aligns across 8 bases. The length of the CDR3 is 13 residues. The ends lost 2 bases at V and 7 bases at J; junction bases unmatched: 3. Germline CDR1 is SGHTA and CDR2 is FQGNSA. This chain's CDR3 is CASSLTDRAGYTF. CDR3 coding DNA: TGTGCCAGCAGCTTAACGGACAGGGCTGGCTACACCTTC.

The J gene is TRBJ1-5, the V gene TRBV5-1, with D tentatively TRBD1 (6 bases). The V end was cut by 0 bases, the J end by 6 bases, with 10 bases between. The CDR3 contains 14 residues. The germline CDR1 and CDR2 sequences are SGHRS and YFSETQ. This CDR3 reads CASSLVGGTQPQHF. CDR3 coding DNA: TGCGCCAGCAGCTTGGTCGGGGGCACTCAGCCCCAGCATTTT.

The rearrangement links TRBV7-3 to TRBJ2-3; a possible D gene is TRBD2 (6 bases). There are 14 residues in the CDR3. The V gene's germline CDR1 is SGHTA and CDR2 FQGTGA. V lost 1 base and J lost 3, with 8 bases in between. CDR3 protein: CASSLNAGTDTQYF. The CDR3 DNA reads TGTGCCAGCAGCTTAAACGCGGGAACAGATACGCAGTATTTT.

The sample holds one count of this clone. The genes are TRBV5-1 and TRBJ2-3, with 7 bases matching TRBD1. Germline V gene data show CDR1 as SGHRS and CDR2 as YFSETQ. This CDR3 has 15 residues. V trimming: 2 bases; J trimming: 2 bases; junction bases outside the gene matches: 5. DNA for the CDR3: TGCGCCAGCAGCTTAGGGACAGCGACCACAGATACGCAGTATTTT. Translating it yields CASSLGTATTDTQYF. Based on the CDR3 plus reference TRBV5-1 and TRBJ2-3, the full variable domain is KAGVTQTPRYLIKTRGQQVTLSCSPISGHRSVSWYQQTPGQGLQFLFEYFSETQRNKGNFPGRFSGRQFSNSRSEMNVSTLELGDSALYLCASSLGTATTDTQYFGPGTRLTVL.

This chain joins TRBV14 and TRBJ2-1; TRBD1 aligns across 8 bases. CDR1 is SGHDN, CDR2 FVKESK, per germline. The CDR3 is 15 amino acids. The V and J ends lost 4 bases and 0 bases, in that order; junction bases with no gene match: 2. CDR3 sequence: CASSRTGLSYNEQFF. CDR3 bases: TGTGCCAGCAGCCGGACAGGGCTCTCCTACAATGAGCAGTTCTTC.

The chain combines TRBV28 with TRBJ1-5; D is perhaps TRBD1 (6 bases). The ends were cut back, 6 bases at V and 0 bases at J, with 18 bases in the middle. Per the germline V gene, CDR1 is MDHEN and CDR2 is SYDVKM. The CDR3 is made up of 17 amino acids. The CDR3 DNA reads TGTGCCAGCAGCCAACCCAGGACAGATTATAGCAATCAGCCCCAGCATTTT. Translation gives CASSQPRTDYSNQPQHF.

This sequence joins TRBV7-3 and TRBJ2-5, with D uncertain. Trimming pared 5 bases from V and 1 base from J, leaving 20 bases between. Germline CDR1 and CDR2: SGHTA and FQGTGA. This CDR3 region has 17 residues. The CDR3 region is CASSLRTGVPGQETQYF. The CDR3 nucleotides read TGTGCCAGCAGCCTACGAACTGGAGTACCCGGCCAAGAGACCCAGTACTTC.

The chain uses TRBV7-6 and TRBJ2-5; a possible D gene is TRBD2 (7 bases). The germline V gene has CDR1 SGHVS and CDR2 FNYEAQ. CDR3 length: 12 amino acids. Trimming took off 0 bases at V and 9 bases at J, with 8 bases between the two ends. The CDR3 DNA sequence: TGTGCCAGCAGCTTAGCGGGGGGGCCCCAGTACTTC. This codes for CASSLAGGPQYF.

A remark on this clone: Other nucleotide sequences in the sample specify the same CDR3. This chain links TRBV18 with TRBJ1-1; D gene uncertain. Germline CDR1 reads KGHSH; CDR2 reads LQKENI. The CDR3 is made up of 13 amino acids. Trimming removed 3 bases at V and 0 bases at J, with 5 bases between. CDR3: CASSPSVNTEAFF. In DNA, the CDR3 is TGTGCCAGCTCACCGTCAGTGAACACTGAAGCTTTCTTT.

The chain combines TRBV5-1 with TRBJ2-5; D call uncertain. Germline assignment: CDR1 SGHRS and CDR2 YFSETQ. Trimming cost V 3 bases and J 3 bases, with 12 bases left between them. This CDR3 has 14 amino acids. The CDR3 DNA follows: TGCGCCAGCAGCTCCAGACTGCCCGAAGAGACCCAGTACTTC. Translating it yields CASSSRLPEETQYF. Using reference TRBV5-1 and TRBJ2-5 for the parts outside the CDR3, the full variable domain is KAGVTQTPRYLIKTRGQQVTLSCSPISGHRSVSWYQQTPGQGLQFLFEYFSETQRNKGNFPGRFSGRQFSNSRSEMNVSTLELGDSALYLCASSSRLPEETQYFGPGTRLLVL.

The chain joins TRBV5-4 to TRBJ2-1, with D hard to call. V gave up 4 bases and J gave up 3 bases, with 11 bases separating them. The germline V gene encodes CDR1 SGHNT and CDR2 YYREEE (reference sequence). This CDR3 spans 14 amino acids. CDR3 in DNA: TGTGCCAGCAGCGACGACCCTAGCTACAATGAGCAGTTCTTC. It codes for CASSDDPSYNEQFF.

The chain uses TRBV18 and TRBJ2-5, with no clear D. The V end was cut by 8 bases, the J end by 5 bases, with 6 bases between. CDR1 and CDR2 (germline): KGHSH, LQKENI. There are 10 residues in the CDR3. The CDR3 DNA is TGTGCCAGCGCCGCCGAGACCCAGTACTTC. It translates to CASAAETQYF.

The CDR3 loop is CASSPYMNTEAFF. Written as DNA, the CDR3 is TGTGCCAGCTCACCCTACATGAACACTGAAGCTTTCTTT. The chain has TRBV18 and TRBJ1-1, with D hard to call. Germline CDR1 reads KGHSH; CDR2 reads LQKENI. The CDR3 length is 13 residues. V was trimmed by 3 bases and J by 0 bases, leaving 5 bases between them.

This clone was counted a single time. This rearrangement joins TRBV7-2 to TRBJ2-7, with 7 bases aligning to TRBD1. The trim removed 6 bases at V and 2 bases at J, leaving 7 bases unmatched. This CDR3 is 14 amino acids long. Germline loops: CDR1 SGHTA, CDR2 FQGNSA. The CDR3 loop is CASRGRDSTYEQYF. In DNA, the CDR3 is TGTGCCAGCAGGGGCCGGGACAGTACCTACGAGCAGTACTTC.

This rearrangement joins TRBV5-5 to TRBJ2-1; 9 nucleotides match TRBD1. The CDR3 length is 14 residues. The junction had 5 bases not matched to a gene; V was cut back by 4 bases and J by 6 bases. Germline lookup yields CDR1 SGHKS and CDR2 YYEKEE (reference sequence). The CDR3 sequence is CASSRDRVGNEQFF. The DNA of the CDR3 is TGTGCCAGCAGCCGGGACAGGGTGGGCAATGAGCAGTTCTTC.

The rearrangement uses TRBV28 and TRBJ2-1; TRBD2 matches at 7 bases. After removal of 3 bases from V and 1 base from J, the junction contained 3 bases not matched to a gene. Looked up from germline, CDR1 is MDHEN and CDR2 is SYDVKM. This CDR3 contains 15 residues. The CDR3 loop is CASSLAGESYNEQFF. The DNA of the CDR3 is TGTGCCAGCAGTTTGGCGGGAGAGTCCTACAATGAGCAGTTCTTC.

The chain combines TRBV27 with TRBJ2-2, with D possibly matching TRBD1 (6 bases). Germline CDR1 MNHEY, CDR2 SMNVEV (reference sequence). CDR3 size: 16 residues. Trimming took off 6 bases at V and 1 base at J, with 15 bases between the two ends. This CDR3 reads CASSPSGQRNTGELFF. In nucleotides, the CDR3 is TGTGCCAGCAGCCCCTCCGGACAGCGGAACACCGGGGAGCTGTTTTTT.

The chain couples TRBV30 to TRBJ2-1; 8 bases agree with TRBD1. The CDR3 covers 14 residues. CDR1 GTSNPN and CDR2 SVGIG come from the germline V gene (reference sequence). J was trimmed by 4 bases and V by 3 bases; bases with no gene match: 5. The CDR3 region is CAWRRQGTYNEQFF. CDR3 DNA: TGTGCCTGGAGAAGACAGGGGACATACAATGAGCAGTTCTTC.